This TCR beta chain comes out of a study of blood T cell repertoires in COVID-19. TCRdb's copy holds only in-frame clones and misses some; the assay was immunoSEQ multiplex PCR. Here the sample spans about 86,000 clones, approximately 80% being singletons. The specimen sequenced was peripheral blood. The clonotype comes from an elderly woman with active or convalescent COVID-19.

CDR3 protein: CASSEGMSSYNEQFF. The CDR3 nucleotides are TGTGCCAGCAGTGAAGGCATGAGCTCCTACAATGAGCAGTTCTTC. The V gene is TRBV2, the J gene TRBJ2-1, with D unclear. The CDR3 is made up of 15 amino acids. The germline V gene has CDR1 SNHLY and CDR2 FYNNEI. The V and J ends lost 1 base and 0 bases respectively, with 7 bases between them.